This TCR beta chain was sequenced during a study of CD8 T cells in ankylosing spondylitis. General study findings and limits: Both synovial fluid and blood in reactive arthritis had previously been reported to carry some motif variants. Clones tied to disease were said to be significantly enriched in matched ankylosing spondylitis synovial fluid.

5'-RACE, quantitative and with molecular barcodes, yielded the TCR beta libraries. TCRdb reprocessed the 5' RACE reads via MiXCR and lists one record per CDR3 protein. The table records 150,000 to 200,000 distinct CDR3 sequences, about 32% of them present only once. Worth noting for this clonotype: The antigen is undetermined.

In germline, CDR1 is MDHEN, CDR2 SYDVKM. V was clipped by 3 bases and J by 1 base, with 13 bases between them. The CDR3 extends over 15 amino acids. The TCR was taken from a male donor with ankylosing spondylitis. The sequenced sample consisted of synovial fluid, either unsorted or a sorted T cell fraction (not recorded which). The rearrangement links TRBV28 to TRBJ2-7; tentatively, D is TRBD1 (5 bases). CDR3 sequence: CASSFRRGRSYEQYF. CDR3 bases: TGTGCCAGCAGTTTTCGAAGGGGCCGGTCCTACGAGCAGTACTTC.